This T cell receptor (beta chain) was observed in a study of T cell repertoires in cytomegalovirus infection. Comments on this clonotype: Its antigen is not known.

Germline V gives CDR1 MNHEY, CDR2 SVGAGI. Trimming removed 2 bases from V and 5 bases from J, with 12 bases in between. The CDR3 consists of 15 residues. TCRdb re-analysed the reads in MiXCR, keeping a single row per CDR3 protein. The data show about 360,000 distinct CDR3 sequences, with about 32% seen just once and approximately 13% held by the top ten. The input for sequencing was cultured PBMCs, taken from culture after CMV antigen stimulation. This sequence was found in a human donor in good health (CMV status not recorded). Some clones in this sample may be carry-over from other donors' samples. The V and J genes are TRBV6-5 and TRBJ2-2; D gene uncertain. The CDR3 nucleotides are TGTGCCAGCAGTTACCGCCTACAGCCGACCGGGGAGCTGTTTTTT. It yields the protein CASSYRLQPTGELFF.